Given below is one T cell receptor (beta chain) in context. What it recognizes is unknown. The data are from a study of T-cell memory formation after mild COVID-19. In the study overall: Largely donor-specific TCR clusters were found. General study findings and limits: Contracting clones, day 15 to 85, had balanced CD4/CD8, and later expanders favored CD4+. The appearance of some responding clones in pre-infection memory suggested that cross-reactive memory joined.

The 5'RACE method, run with constant-segment primers, produced TCR alpha and TCR beta cDNA libraries (carrying sample barcodes and UMIs). MiXCR, applied by TCRdb to the 5' RACE reads, yields one record per CDR3 protein. The sample lists about 270,000 distinct CDR3 sequences; over 15% were seen once. Trimming pared 5 bases from V and 6 bases from J, leaving 16 bases between. The CDR3 is 14 residues long. Germline V gene data show CDR1 as SEHNR and CDR2 as FQNEAQ (reference sequence). The sequence derives from an adult woman who had mild COVID-19 (a few samples of this study predate the infection). Cell type and time point are not known. The chain recombines TRBV7-9 with TRBJ1-2; D is unclear. Source material: PBMCs or a T cell subset sorted from them (not recorded which). For the CDR3, the DNA is TGTGCCAGCAGCACTCGGGAGTCCTTGAATGGCTACACCTTC. It specifies CASSTRESLNGYTF. The full variable domain, its missing parts supplied by reference TRBV7-9 and TRBJ1-2, is DTGVSQNPRHKITKRGQNVTFRCDPISEHNRLYWYRQTLGQGPEFLTYFQNEAQLEKSRLLSDRFSAERPKGSFSTLEIQRTEQGDSAMYLCASSTRESLNGYTFGSGTRLTVV.